The sequence of this T cell receptor beta chain was determined in a study of blood T cell repertoires in COVID-19. Across the study: Some COVID-19 samples were acute and others convalescent; all came from the United States, Italy and Spain. PBMCs, B-cell-depleted T cells, or T cells were the source of the cDNA or gDNA that made up the material.

In the study's own analysis: Amplification with reference gene primers provided the estimates of nucleated cell counts. The protocol was immunoSEQ multiplex PCR, while the TCRdb copy is restricted to in-frame clones and leaves out a portion. The V and J calls and clone size were taken over from that table, and D and trimming were inferred from the DNA. The table includes some 150,000 clones, less than 90% detected once. The CDR3 runs 14 residues. Germline values: CDR1 MNHEY, CDR2 SVGAGI. Trimming at V came to 6 bases and at J to 8 bases, leaving 5 bases not matched to a gene. What was sequenced was peripheral blood. The chain carries TRBV6-5 and TRBJ1-6; 9 bases are a match to TRBD1. The sequence was collected from a human donor in a cohort sampled during active COVID-19. The CDR3 DNA follows: TGTGCCAGCAGCCTAGACAGGGGGGATTCACCCCTCCACTTT. Translating it yields CASSLDRGDSPLHF.